These 28 T cell receptor beta chains share one sample of origin, sequenced in a study of cytomegalovirus exposure and HLA in healthy donors. 13 Jbeta primers and 60 Vbeta primers were used for the PCR. Clones were sequenced by immunoSEQ multiplex PCR, and TCRdb holds only the in-frame ones, with some missing. The table records about 91,000 clones, around 70% of them present only once. The source material was PBMCs. Receptors were obtained from a female donor in good health and CMV-seronegative.

This chain uses TRBV30 with TRBJ1-5, with a weak D call TRBD1 (6 bases). CDR1 is GTSNPN, CDR2 SVGIG, per germline (reference sequence). There are 14 residues in the CDR3. The V end was cut by 2 bases, the J end by 6 bases, with 14 bases between. CDR3 nucleotides: TGTGCCTGGAGTAGGACAGTGCAGAGTCAGCCCCAGCATTTT. Amino acids: CAWSRTVQSQPQHF. The whole variable domain, filled in from reference TRBV30 and TRBJ1-5, reads SQTIHQWPATLVQPVGSPLSLECTVEGTSNPNLYWYRQAAGRGLQLLFYSVGIGQISSEVPQNLSASRPQDRQFILSSKKLLLSDSGFYLCAWSRTVQSQPQHFGDGTRLSIL.

This clone turned up a few times. The chain joins TRBV7-6 to TRBJ1-3; TRBD1 matches at 8 bases. From germline, CDR1 is SGHVS and CDR2 FNYEAQ. V dropped 0 bases and J dropped 0; count of bases not matched to a gene: 7. This CDR3 region has 18 residues. In nucleotides, the CDR3 is TGTGCCAGCAGCTTAGCGTTAGACAGGGGTGCCTCTGGAAACACCATATATTTT. Its protein product is CASSLALDRGASGNTIYF.

V usage is TRBV30 and J usage is TRBJ1-5; D gene unclear. Looked up from germline, CDR1 is GTSNPN and CDR2 is SVGIG (reference sequence). There are 15 residues in the CDR3. Between the trimmed V and J ends, which lost 1 base and 0 bases, there was a span of 10 bases. CDR3 nucleotide sequence: TGTGCCTGGAGTGGGGGAGATTATAGCAATCAGCCCCAGCATTTT. It yields the protein CAWSGGDYSNQPQHF.

The chain couples TRBV7-2 to TRBJ1-2; TRBD1 matches 8 bases. CDR3 size: 17 residues. CDR1 and CDR2 (germline): SGHTA, FQGNSA. The V segment lost 5 bases and the J segment 2 bases; nucleotides outside the gene matches: 13. The CDR3 nucleotides are TGTGCCAGCAGCACGAGAGACCGGGACAGGCCCAACTATGGCTACACCTTC. It is translated as CASSTRDRDRPNYGYTF.

The rearrangement joins TRBV5-6 to TRBJ1-1; D not certain. Germline lookup yields CDR1 SGHDT and CDR2 YYEEEE. This CDR3 has 14 amino acids. V was shortened by 2 bases and J by 0 bases, with 8 bases between the two germline ends. The CDR3 reads CASSFFNMNTEAFF. CDR3 nucleotides: TGTGCCAGCAGCTTTTTTAACATGAACACTGAAGCTTTCTTT.

This rearrangement joins TRBV5-6 to TRBJ2-7, with 13 bases that match TRBD2. The CDR3 consists of 15 residues. Trimming took 6 bases from V and 4 from J; bases not matched to a gene: 7. The germline V gene encodes CDR1 SGHDT and CDR2 YYEEEE. For the CDR3, the DNA is TGTGCCAGCACCGAACTAGCGGGGGGGCTATACGAGCAGTACTTC. Translating gives CASTELAGGLYEQYF.

The sample holds one count of this clone. V is TRBV21-1 and J is TRBJ2-7; the D segment call TRBD1 is taken from the table without a DNA check. TRBV21-1 is recorded as a pseudogene. The length of the CDR3 is 14 residues. Here the CDR3 reads CASSSKGAAYEQYF. The CDR3, as DNA: TGTGCCAGCAGCAGCAAGGGGGCGGCCTACGAGCAGTACTTC.

The chain recombines TRBV29-1 with TRBJ2-7; TRBD2 agrees at 12 bases. The junction had 7 bases not matched to a gene; V was cut back by 4 bases and J by 3 bases. This CDR3 has 15 amino acids. The germline V gene encodes CDR1 SQVTM and CDR2 ANQGSEA. CDR3 DNA: TGCAGCGTTGTTCTAGCGGGAGGGCCGTTCTACGAGCAGTACTTC. Translated: CSVVLAGGPFYEQYF.

The table lists this clone with a few counts. The sample holds other DNA sequences that translate to the same CDR3. The rearrangement joins TRBV6-6 to TRBJ2-7; 10 bases match TRBD2. Per germline, CDR1 MNHNY and CDR2 SVGAGI (reference sequence). After removal of 0 bases from V and 3 bases from J, the junction contained 2 bases not matched to a gene. The CDR3 runs to 15 residues. In DNA form, the CDR3 reads TGTGCCAGCAGTTACTCTAGCGGGGGGTTCTACGAGCAGTACTTC. Its translation is CASSYSSGGFYEQYF.

The chain has TRBV10-3 and TRBJ2-1; a possible D gene is TRBD2 (6 bases). The CDR3 consists of 14 residues. The V gene's germline CDR1 is ENHRY and CDR2 SYGVKD. Trimming took 3 bases from V and 5 from J, leaving 11 bases between them. The CDR3 loop is CAISDKQRDNEQFF. Here the CDR3 DNA reads TGTGCCATCAGTGATAAACAGCGGGACAATGAGCAGTTCTTC.

The chain uses TRBV6-1 and TRBJ2-1; 8 nucleotides match TRBD1. CDR1 and CDR2 (germline): MNHNS, SASEGT. The CDR3 length is 13 residues. The ends lost 10 bases at V and 10 bases at J; junction bases unmatched: 12. The CDR3 DNA sequence: TGTGCCACCATTGGACAGGGTTTGTGGGAGCAGTTCTTC. Its protein product is CATIGQGLWEQFF.

The chain couples TRBV27 to TRBJ1-5; possibly TRBD1 for D (6 bases). CDR3 length: 13 residues. Germline loops: CDR1 MNHEY, CDR2 SMNVEV (reference sequence). Trimming pared 5 bases from V and 7 bases from J, leaving 12 bases between. The chain's CDR3 is CASSRGGGQPQHF. The CDR3 DNA follows: TGTGCCAGCAGTCGAGGGGGGGGACAGCCCCAGCATTTT.

This sequence joins TRBV9 and TRBJ2-5, with 7 bases identical to TRBD2. The CDR3 covers 15 residues. J was trimmed by 5 bases and V by 6 bases; bases with no gene match: 13. Germline-derived CDR1 and CDR2 are SGDLS and YYNGEE. DNA of the CDR3: TGTGCCAGCACCTCAGCGGGGACCTCGGGGGAGACCCAGTACTTC. Translating gives CASTSAGTSGETQYF.

This clone turned up a few times. The V call is TRBV7-2, the J call TRBJ2-7, with D maybe TRBD2 (7 bases). V lost 1 base and J 2 bases, leaving 12 bases between the germline ends. This CDR3 region has 15 residues. Germline V gene lookup returns CDR1 SGHTA and CDR2 FQGNSA. The CDR3: CASSLEGGLAYEQYF. The CDR3 bases are TGTGCCAGCAGCTTAGAGGGGGGGCTCGCCTACGAGCAGTACTTC.

This sequence joins TRBV5-1 and TRBJ2-7; 11 nucleotides align to TRBD2. CDR1 is SGHRS, CDR2 YFSETQ, per germline. This CDR3 region has 15 residues. Trimming cost V 3 bases and J 4 bases; bases outside gene matches: 6. The CDR3 loop is CASSSLAGGYYEQYF. In DNA form, the CDR3 reads TGCGCCAGCAGCTCTCTAGCGGGAGGTTATTACGAGCAGTACTTC.

This chain joins TRBV5-8 and TRBJ1-2; the match to TRBD1 covers 8 bases. Per germline, CDR1 SGHTS and CDR2 YDEGEE. There are 15 residues in the CDR3. V gave up 3 bases and J gave up 8 bases; unmatched junction bases: 12. The CDR3 nucleotides read TGTGCCAGCAGCTCCCGGGACAGGACATACAGAGGCTACACCTTC. Translation gives CASSSRDRTYRGYTF.

This clone was found a few times. The rearrangement links TRBV4-2 to TRBJ1-5; D not resolved. The CDR3 contains 13 residues. V was clipped by 0 bases and J by 5 bases, with 5 bases between them. From germline, CDR1 is LGHNA and CDR2 YNFKEQ. In DNA, the CDR3 is TGTGCCAGCAGCCAAGAGAGGCATCAGCCCCAGCATTTT. It encodes CASSQERHQPQHF.

CDR3 sequence reads: CASSYRGGPNTEAFF. The CDR3, as DNA: TGTGCCAGCAGCTACCGCGGGGGGCCCAACACTGAAGCTTTCTTT. The V call is TRBV21-1, the J call TRBJ1-1. TRBV21-1 is classified as a pseudogene. The CDR3 is made up of 15 amino acids.

Here the CDR3 DNA reads TGTGCCAGCAGCCGATCCCGGGCCGCAGGGGAGACCCAGTACTTC. Translated, it gives CASSRSRAAGETQYF. The chain recombines TRBV7-8 with TRBJ2-5; tentative D call: TRBD1 (5 bases). The germline V and J ends were trimmed by 5 bases and 5 bases, with 18 bases remaining between them. In germline, CDR1 is SGHVS, CDR2 FQNEAQ. The CDR3 is 15 amino acids.

V usage is TRBV5-4 and J usage is TRBJ2-5; 7 bases line up with TRBD2. With 0 bases clipped from V and 4 bases from J, the junction kept 6 bases outside the gene matches. This CDR3 comprises 15 residues. Germline loops: CDR1 SGHNT, CDR2 YYREEE (reference sequence). DNA of the CDR3: TGTGCCAGCAGCTTGGAGGCAGGGAGGGCAGAGACCCAGTACTTC. This gives the protein CASSLEAGRAETQYF.

The chain is built from TRBV7-2 and TRBJ2-2; perhaps TRBD2 as D (6 bases). The CDR3 has 14 amino acids. Germline V gene data show CDR1 as SGHTA and CDR2 as FQGNSA. Trimming left V 10 bases short and J 6 bases short, with 18 bases between. The DNA for the CDR3 is TGTGCCACCAGAAAGGGAGCGGGCGCCGGGGAGCTGTTTTTT. This encodes CATRKGAGAGELFF.

The chain couples TRBV15 to TRBJ2-5; the D gene is possibly TRBD2 (6 bases). CDR3 length: 15 residues. Trimming took off 0 bases at V and 1 base at J, with 9 bases between the two ends. Germline CDR1 is LNHNV and CDR2 is YYDKDF (reference sequence). The CDR3 loop is CATSRDLGLQETQYF. In DNA, the CDR3 is TGTGCCACCAGCAGAGATTTGGGACTCCAAGAGACCCAGTACTTC.

This clone was detected a few times. The rearrangement joins TRBV6-6 to TRBJ2-1; 9 nucleotides agree with TRBD2. Germline loops: CDR1 MNHNY, CDR2 SVGAGI (reference sequence). The CDR3 covers 15 residues. The V segment lost 4 bases and the J segment 7 bases; nucleotides outside the gene matches: 8. The CDR3 is CASSLAGVRRNEQFF. For the CDR3, the DNA is TGTGCCAGCAGTTTAGCGGGGGTGCGACGAAATGAGCAGTTCTTC.

The V and J genes are TRBV9 and TRBJ2-3, with D tentatively TRBD1 (6 bases). Trimming stripped 3 bases from V and 4 bases from J, with 12 bases between. The CDR3 spans 14 residues. Per the germline V gene, CDR1 is SGDLS and CDR2 is YYNGEE. Written as DNA, the CDR3 is TGTGCCAGCAGCGCAGGATCAGGGGCAGATACGCAGTATTTT. Encoded protein: CASSAGSGADTQYF.

The chain carries TRBV30 and TRBJ1-6, with D possibly TRBD1 on 6 matching bases. V lost 1 base, J lost 0 bases, and 19 bases lay in between. The CDR3 is made up of 19 amino acids. Germline CDR1 GTSNPN, CDR2 SVGIG (reference sequence). CDR3 protein: CAWSGPGQPTSSYNSPLHF. CDR3 in DNA: TGTGCCTGGAGTGGACCAGGACAGCCGACCAGCTCCTATAATTCACCCCTCCACTTT.

The genes are TRBV19 and TRBJ1-2; D remains ambiguous. In germline, CDR1 is LNHDA, CDR2 SQIVND (reference sequence). The length of the CDR3 is 12 residues. The V gene lost 1 base and the J gene lost 7 bases, with 7 bases spanning the gap. CDR3 sequence (DNA): TGTGCCAGTAGTATAGGTGGACTTGGCTACACCTTC. Translated: CASSIGGLGYTF. Full variable domain (remainder filled in from reference TRBV19 and TRBJ1-2): DGGITQSPKYLFRKEGQNVTLSCEQNLNHDAMYWYRQDPGQGLRLIYYSQIVNDFQKGDIAEGYSVSREKKESFPLTVTSAQKNPTAFYLCASSIGGLGYTFGSGTRLTVV.

The chain carries TRBV7-2 and TRBJ1-5; 7 bases agree with TRBD1. The CDR3 length is 15 residues. Per the germline V gene, CDR1 is SGHTA and CDR2 is FQGNSA. V lost 6 bases to trimming and J lost 7 bases; unmatched junction nucleotides: 12. The chain's CDR3 is CASSLQGGMGQPQHF. DNA for the CDR3: TGTGCCAGCAGTCTTCAAGGGGGCATGGGGCAGCCCCAGCATTTT.

The rearrangement joins TRBV19 to TRBJ2-3, with TRBD1 identical over 8 bases. Germline trimming cut 5 bases from V and 4 bases from J; bases unmatched to any gene: 2. The germline V gene encodes CDR1 LNHDA and CDR2 SQIVND (reference sequence). CDR3 size: 13 residues. The CDR3: CASSLTGADTQYF. In DNA, the CDR3 is TGTGCCAGTAGTCTGACAGGGGCAGATACGCAGTATTTT. Complete variable domain (other parts from reference TRBV19 and TRBJ2-3): DGGITQSPKYLFRKEGQNVTLSCEQNLNHDAMYWYRQDPGQGLRLIYYSQIVNDFQKGDIAEGYSVSREKKESFPLTVTSAQKNPTAFYLCASSLTGADTQYFGPGTRLTVL.